These 5 T cell receptor beta chains were all obtained from the same sample, sequenced in a study of cytomegalovirus exposure and HLA in healthy donors. Using immunoSEQ multiplex PCR, the repertoire was profiled, and TCRdb retains in-frame clones only, with some absent. The data show over 120,000 clones, 85% to 90% seen once. The specimen was PBMCs. The receptors shown here come from a woman aged 30 to 39 in good health and CMV-seropositive.

V usage is TRBV28 and J usage is TRBJ2-5; 9 bases fit TRBD1. Germline values: CDR1 MDHEN, CDR2 SYDVKM. The V segment lost 6 bases and the J segment 5 bases; nucleotides outside the gene matches: 10. The CDR3 is made up of 15 amino acids. Here the CDR3 DNA reads TGTGCCAGCAGCTCGGAGGGACAGGGTACTGAGACCCAGTACTTC. Translation: CASSSEGQGTETQYF.

The rearrangement links TRBV7-6 to TRBJ2-1; 11 bases map to TRBD2. CDR3 length equals 15 residues. V trimming: 5 bases; J trimming: 9 bases; junction bases outside the gene matches: 9. Germline V gene sequence: CDR1 SGHVS, CDR2 FNYEAQ. CDR3 sequence: CASSPVASGRTEQFF. CDR3 bases: TGTGCCAGCAGCCCCGTGGCTAGCGGGAGGACTGAGCAGTTCTTC.

This clone was detected only a few times. The CDR3 DNA follows: TGTGCCAGCACTGCACTCCTCTCCTACGAGCAGTACTTC. Residues: CASTALLSYEQYF. The rearrangement joins TRBV2 to TRBJ2-7, with D hard to call. This CDR3 comprises 13 residues. Trimming left V 7 bases short and J 0 bases short, with 10 bases between. CDR1 and CDR2 (germline): SNHLY, FYNNEI.

The V gene is TRBV5-6, the J gene TRBJ1-3, with D tentatively TRBD1 (6 bases). V lost 3 bases, J lost 0 bases, and 16 bases lay in between. Germline lookup yields CDR1 SGHDT and CDR2 YYEEEE. The CDR3 sequence is 17 residues long. In nucleotides, the CDR3 is TGTGCCAGCAGCTGGGGACCAGGGGACCTCTCTGGAAACACCATATATTTT. This translates into CASSWGPGDLSGNTIYF.

V gene TRBV29-1 combines with J gene TRBJ2-3; the match to TRBD2 covers 14 bases. Germline V gene data show CDR1 as SQVTM and CDR2 as ANQGSEA. This CDR3 is built from 17 residues. V lost 4 bases and J lost 3; bases outside the gene matches: 9. CDR3 sequence reads: CSVGGTSGSAETDTQYF. Written as DNA, the CDR3 is TGCAGCGTTGGGGGGACTAGCGGGAGTGCGGAGACAGATACGCAGTATTTT.